This T cell receptor beta chain was sequenced for a study of cytomegalovirus exposure and HLA in healthy donors. General study points: HLA-A and HLA-B allele assignments for most subjects were reportedly predicted accurately using TCR beta sequences. Later analysis indicated greater clonal expansion among HLA-associated TCR beta chains than among equally common other chains.

Worth noting for this clone: The antigen is not known.

Trimming took off 5 bases at V and 0 bases at J, with 17 bases between the two ends. This CDR3 comprises 16 residues. The germline gives CDR1 SGHTA, CDR2 FQGNSA. The donors (healthy individuals) were bone marrow donors. Donors counted as nominally healthy when sampled, yet unrecorded immune exposures were likely. Both 60 Vbeta primers and 13 Jbeta primers went into the PCR. Here immunoSEQ multiplex PCR was the method, and the copy in TCRdb shows in-frame clones only, minus some. This specimen shows about 200,000 clones; the ten leading clones hold around 0.74%. The clonotype comes from a boy aged 5 to 17 in good health and CMV-seronegative. V is TRBV7-2 and J is TRBJ2-7, with D possibly matching TRBD2 (5 bases). Specimen: PBMCs. The chain's CDR3 is CASSPAGGWSSYEQYF. Here the CDR3 DNA reads TGTGCCAGCAGCCCGGCGGGCGGGTGGAGCTCCTACGAGCAGTACTTC.